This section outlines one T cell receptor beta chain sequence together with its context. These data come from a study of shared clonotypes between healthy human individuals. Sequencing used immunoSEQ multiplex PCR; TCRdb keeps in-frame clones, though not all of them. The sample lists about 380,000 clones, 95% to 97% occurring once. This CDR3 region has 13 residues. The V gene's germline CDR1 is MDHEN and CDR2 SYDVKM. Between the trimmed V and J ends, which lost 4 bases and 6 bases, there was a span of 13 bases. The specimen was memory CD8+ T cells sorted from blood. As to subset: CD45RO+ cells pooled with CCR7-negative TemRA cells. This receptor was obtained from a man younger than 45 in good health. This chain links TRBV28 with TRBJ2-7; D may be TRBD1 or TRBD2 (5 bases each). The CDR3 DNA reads TGTGCCAGCAGTTCCCAGCAGGGAGCCGAGCAGTACTTC. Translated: CASSSQQGAEQYF.